A selection of T cell receptor beta chains follows, all from one sample in a study of early T cells in non-severe SARS-CoV-2 infection. TCRdb used MiXCR to reprocess the 5' RACE reads, holding one entry per CDR3 protein. The data show about 50,000 distinct CDR3 sequences, about a tenth seen once. The sequencing here drew on whole blood, taken at baseline. These receptors were obtained from an adult who was a healthcare worker with PCR-confirmed SARS-CoV-2 infection or an uninfected control (not recorded which). Both conserved end residues are part of each CDR3. D genes are given only for firm matches. Expanded clones get a size class; other rows say once, few or many, or leave the size out.

size	D	V	J	CDR3	DNA
many	NA	TRBV7-2	TRBJ1-6	CASGGEPTSPLHF	TGTGCCAGCGGGGGGGAGCCAACTTCACCCCTCCACTTT
few	NA	TRBV6-2/TRBV6-3	TRBJ1-1	CASSSLDPEAFF	TGTGCCAGCAGCTCCCTGGATCCTGAAGCTTTCTTT
many	NA	TRBV12-3/TRBV12-4	TRBJ2-5	CASSLGGALYQETQYF	TGTGCCAGCAGTTTAGGCGGGGCACTGTACCAAGAGACCCAGTACTTC
NA	TRBD2	TRBV6-2/TRBV6-3	TRBJ2-7	CASSPNSGTVYEQYF	TGTGCCAGCAGTCCCAATAGCGGGACCGTCTACGAGCAGTACTTC
few	NA	TRBV20-1	TRBJ1-2	CSALHSADSYGYTF	TGCAGTGCCTTGCACTCGGCCGACAGCTATGGCTACACCTTC
NA	TRBD1	TRBV5-1	TRBJ1-6	CASSPGTGGRSPLHF	TGCGCCAGCAGCCCGGGGACAGGGGGAAGATCACCCCTCCACTTT
many	TRBD1	TRBV7-9	TRBJ2-3	CASSSNTGTGYTDTQYF	TGTGCCAGCAGCTCGAACACCGGGACAGGATACACAGATACGCAGTATTTT
NA	NA	TRBV7-9	TRBJ2-1	CASSSPPTGQSSYNEQFF	TGTGCCAGCAGCTCCCCTCCGACCGGCCAAAGCTCCTACAATGAGCAGTTCTTC
NA	NA	TRBV2	TRBJ1-4	CASKGQVLEKLFF	TGTGCCAGCAAGGGACAAGTTTTGGAAAAACTGTTTTTT
many	NA	TRBV7-7	TRBJ2-1	CASSFVQGGEQFF	TGTGCCAGCAGCTTCGTACAGGGTGGCGAGCAGTTCTTC
few	NA	TRBV7-6	TRBJ2-1	CASSLGLGRRGEQFF	TGTGCCAGCAGCTTAGGACTAGGAAGACGGGGTGAGCAGTTCTTC
few	NA	TRBV20-1	TRBJ1-1	CSARDANWGYTEAFF	TGCAGTGCTAGAGATGCGAATTGGGGCTACACTGAAGCTTTCTTT
few	NA	TRBV6-1	TRBJ2-6	CASSERGASGANVLTF	TGTGCCAGCAGTGAGAGGGGGGCGTCTGGGGCCAACGTCCTGACTTTC
many	NA	TRBV3-1	TRBJ2-7	CASSQLGPYEQYF	TGTGCCAGCAGCCAACTGGGACCCTACGAGCAGTACTTC
many	NA	TRBV7-2	TRBJ1-1	CASSLVGNTEAFF	TGTGCCAGCAGCTTAGTGGGGAACACTGAAGCTTTCTTT
NA	NA	TRBV9	TRBJ2-7	CASSTGPNPYEQYF	TGTGCCAGCAGCACGGGGCCGAATCCCTACGAGCAGTACTTC
NA	TRBD1	TRBV3-1	TRBJ1-1	CASSQSDREPLITEAFF	TGTGCCAGCAGCCAGTCGGACAGGGAACCCCTAATCACTGAAGCTTTCTTT
few	TRBD1	TRBV20-1	TRBJ2-1	CSAMDRSSYNEQFF	TGCAGTGCTATGGACAGGAGCTCCTACAATGAGCAGTTCTTC
few	NA	TRBV24-1	TRBJ2-7	CATSDAEKPSEQYF	TGTGCCACCAGTGATGCGGAGAAGCCCTCCGAGCAGTACTTC
NA	TRBD2	TRBV7-2	TRBJ2-1	CASSSGLAGGEQFF	TGTGCCAGCAGCTCGGGACTAGCGGGGGGAGAGCAGTTCTTC
few	NA	TRBV6-6	TRBJ2-3	CASRSPGPPTDTQYF	TGTGCCAGCAGATCACCGGGACCCCCCACAGATACGCAGTATTTT
NA	TRBD2	TRBV25-1	TRBJ2-4	CASSASGSKNIQYF	TGTGCCAGCAGTGCTAGCGGTAGCAAAAACATTCAGTACTTC
NA	TRBD2	TRBV6-6	TRBJ2-5	CASSYSPAGREQETQYF	TGTGCCAGCAGTTACTCGCCGGCCGGGAGGGAACAAGAGACCCAGTACTTC
many	NA	TRBV29-1	TRBJ2-1	CSTHGLPNEQFF	TGCAGCACCCACGGTCTCCCAAATGAGCAGTTCTTC
NA	NA	TRBV27	TRBJ1-2	CASSFQKQGLPNYGYTF	TGTGCCAGCAGTTTCCAAAAACAGGGCCTTCCTAACTATGGCTACACCTTC
NA	NA	TRBV20-1	TRBJ1-1	CSAIRRQTEAFF	TGCAGTGCCATACGCCGACAGACTGAAGCTTTCTTT
NA	NA	TRBV11-2	TRBJ2-7	CASAPGTTLGEQYF	TGTGCCAGCGCCCCAGGGACGACTCTCGGCGAGCAGTACTTC
few	NA	TRBV9	TRBJ2-2	CASSVSVGDDTGELFF	TGTGCCAGCAGCGTATCGGTGGGAGACGACACCGGGGAGCTGTTTTTT
many	TRBD1	TRBV3-1	TRBJ1-1	CASSQRDRGGTEAFF	TGTGCCAGCAGCCAACGGGACAGGGGGGGAACTGAAGCTTTCTTT
few	TRBD1	TRBV30	TRBJ1-2	CAWIQGNYGYTF	TGTGCCTGGATACAGGGGAACTATGGCTACACCTTC
many	TRBD2	TRBV7-9	TRBJ2-5	CASTSAGGPQGTQYF	TGTGCCAGCACCTCAGCGGGGGGGCCCCAAGGGACCCAGTACTTC
NA	NA	TRBV6-5	TRBJ1-3	CASSYISFGTIYF	TGTGCCAGCAGTTACATATCCTTTGGAACCATATATTTT
NA	NA	TRBV7-9	TRBJ1-2	CASSNPTGEAF	TGTGCCAGCAGCAATCCCACCGGCGAGGCCTTC
many	TRBD2	TRBV7-6	TRBJ2-3	CASSPAGGSTDTQYF	TGTGCCAGCAGCCCAGCGGGGGGAAGCACAGATACGCAGTATTTT
NA	NA	TRBV6-6	TRBJ1-5	CASRDINSNQPQHF	TGTGCCAGCAGAGACATCAATAGCAATCAGCCCCAGCATTTT
many	TRBD1	TRBV29-1	TRBJ2-1	CSVRQGSYNEQFF	TGCAGCGTTCGACAGGGATCCTACAATGAGCAGTTCTTC
NA	TRBD2	TRBV2	TRBJ2-1	CASSDRAGGRNEQFF	TGTGCCAGCAGTGATAGAGCGGGGGGGAGGAATGAGCAGTTCTTC
many	NA	TRBV5-1	TRBJ1-1	CASSLGQTNTEAFF	TGCGCCAGCAGCTTGGGACAAACGAACACTGAAGCTTTCTTT
NA	NA	TRBV20-1	TRBJ2-7	CSATRQDSYAYEQYF	TGCAGTGCTACCAGACAGGACAGCTATGCCTACGAGCAGTACTTC
few	TRBD2	TRBV11-2	TRBJ2-4	CASSLDLQRGGQLDKNIQYF	TGTGCCAGCAGCTTAGATTTGCAGCGGGGGGGCCAATTGGACAAAAACATTCAGTACTTC
many	TRBD2	TRBV20-1	TRBJ2-7	CSARDQTSGVYEQYF	TGCAGTGCTAGAGATCAAACTAGCGGGGTCTACGAGCAGTACTTC
few	NA	TRBV5-1	TRBJ2-1	CASSLAGETYNEQFF	TGCGCCAGCAGCCTCGCCGGCGAAACCTACAATGAGCAGTTCTTC
many	TRBD1	TRBV6-5	TRBJ2-5	CASSYDTTGGEETQYF	TGTGCCAGCAGTTACGACACTACAGGGGGCGAAGAGACCCAGTACTTC
many	NA	TRBV5-1	TRBJ2-3	CASSLGARGSGTDTQYF	TGCGCCAGCAGCCTTGGGGCGAGGGGGTCTGGCACAGATACGCAGTATTTT
NA	TRBD1	TRBV7-9	TRBJ1-6	CASSLPTGINSPLHF	TGTGCCAGCAGCTTACCGACAGGGATAAATTCACCCCTCCACTTT
NA	TRBD2	TRBV4-3	TRBJ2-3	CASSQDLSGLTDTQYF	TGCGCCAGCAGCCAAGATCTTTCGGGACTAACAGATACGCAGTATTTT
NA	TRBD2	TRBV9	TRBJ2-5	CASSVAIAGGQETQYF	TGTGCCAGCAGCGTAGCGATAGCGGGAGGCCAAGAGACCCAGTACTTC
many	NA	TRBV7-9	TRBJ1-2	CASSLGGVDGYTF	TGTGCCAGCAGCTTAGGAGGGGTCGATGGCTACACCTTC
many	NA	TRBV7-3	TRBJ2-2	CASSLAGAGELFF	TGTGCCAGCAGCTTAGCAGGGGCCGGGGAGCTGTTTTTT
many	TRBD1	TRBV23-1	TRBJ1-5	CASSQNRGLQPQHF	TGCGCCAGCAGTCAAAACAGGGGGCTCCAGCCCCAGCATTTT
NA	NA	TRBV28	TRBJ2-3	CASTLLGPGSDTQYF	TGTGCCAGCACCCTACTAGGACCCGGCTCAGATACGCAGTATTTT
many	TRBD2	TRBV11-3	TRBJ2-1	CASSLDGAGSSINEQFF	TGTGCCAGCAGCTTAGACGGAGCGGGAAGTTCCATCAATGAGCAGTTCTTC
few	NA	TRBV5-6	TRBJ2-1	CASSAPPLNEQFF	TGTGCCAGCAGCGCCCCCCCCCTCAATGAGCAGTTCTTC
NA	NA	TRBV18	TRBJ1-6	CASSPRQDDSPLHF	TGTGCCAGCTCGCCACGACAGGATGATTCACCCCTCCACTTT
many	NA	TRBV12-3/TRBV12-4	TRBJ2-7	CASSRGRVYEQYF	TGTGCCAGCAGTCGCGGGCGGGTCTACGAGCAGTACTTC